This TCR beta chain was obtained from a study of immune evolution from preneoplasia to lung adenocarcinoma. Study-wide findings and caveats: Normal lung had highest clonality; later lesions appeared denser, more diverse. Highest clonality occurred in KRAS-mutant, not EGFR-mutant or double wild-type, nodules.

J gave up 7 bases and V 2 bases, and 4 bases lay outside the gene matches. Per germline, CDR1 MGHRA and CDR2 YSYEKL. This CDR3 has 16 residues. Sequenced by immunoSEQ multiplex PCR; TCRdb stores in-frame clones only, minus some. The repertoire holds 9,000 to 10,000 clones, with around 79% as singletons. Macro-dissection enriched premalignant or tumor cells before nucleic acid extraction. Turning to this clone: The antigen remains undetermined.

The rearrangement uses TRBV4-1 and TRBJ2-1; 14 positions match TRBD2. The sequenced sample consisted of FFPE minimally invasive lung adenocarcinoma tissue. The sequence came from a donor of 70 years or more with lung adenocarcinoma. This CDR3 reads CASSQPGLAGVNEQFF. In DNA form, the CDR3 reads TGCGCCAGCAGCCAACCGGGACTAGCGGGGGTTAATGAGCAGTTCTTC.